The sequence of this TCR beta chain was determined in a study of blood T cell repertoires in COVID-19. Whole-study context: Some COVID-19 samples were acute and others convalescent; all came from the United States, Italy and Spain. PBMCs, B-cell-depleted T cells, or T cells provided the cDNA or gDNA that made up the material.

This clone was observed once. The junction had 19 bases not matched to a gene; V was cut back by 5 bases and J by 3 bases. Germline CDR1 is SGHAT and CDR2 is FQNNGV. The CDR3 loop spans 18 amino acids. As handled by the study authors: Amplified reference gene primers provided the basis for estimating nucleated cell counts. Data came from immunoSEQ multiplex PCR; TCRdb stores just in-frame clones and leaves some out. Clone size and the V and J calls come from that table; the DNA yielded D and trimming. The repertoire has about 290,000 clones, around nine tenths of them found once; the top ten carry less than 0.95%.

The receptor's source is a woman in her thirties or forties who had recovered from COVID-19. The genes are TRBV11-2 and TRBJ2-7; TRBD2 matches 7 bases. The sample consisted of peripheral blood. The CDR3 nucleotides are TGTGCCAGCAGCGGACGGACAACGAATCACCGGGACTACTACGAGCAGTACTTC. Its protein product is CASSGRTTNHRDYYEQYF.